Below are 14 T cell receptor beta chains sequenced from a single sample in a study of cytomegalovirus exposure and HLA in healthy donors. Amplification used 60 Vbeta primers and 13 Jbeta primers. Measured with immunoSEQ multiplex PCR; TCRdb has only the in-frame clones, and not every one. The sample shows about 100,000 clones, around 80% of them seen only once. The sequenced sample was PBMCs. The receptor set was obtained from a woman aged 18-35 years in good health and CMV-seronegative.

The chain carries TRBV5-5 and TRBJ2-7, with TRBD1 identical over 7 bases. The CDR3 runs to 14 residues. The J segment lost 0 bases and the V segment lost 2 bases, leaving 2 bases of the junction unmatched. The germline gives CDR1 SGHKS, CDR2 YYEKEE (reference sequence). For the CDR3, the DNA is TGTGCCAGCAGCTTAAGACAGGGCTCCTACGAGCAGTACTTC. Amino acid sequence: CASSLRQGSYEQYF.

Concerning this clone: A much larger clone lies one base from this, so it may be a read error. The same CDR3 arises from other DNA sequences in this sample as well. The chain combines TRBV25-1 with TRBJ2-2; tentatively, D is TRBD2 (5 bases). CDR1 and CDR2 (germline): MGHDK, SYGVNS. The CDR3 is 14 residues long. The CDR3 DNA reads TGTGCCAGCAGTGGAGGATTCGACACCGGGGAGCTGTTCTTT. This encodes CASSGGFDTGELFF.

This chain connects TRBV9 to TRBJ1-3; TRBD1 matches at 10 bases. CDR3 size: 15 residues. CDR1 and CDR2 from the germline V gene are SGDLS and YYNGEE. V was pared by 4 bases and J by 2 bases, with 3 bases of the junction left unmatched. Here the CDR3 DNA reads TGTGCCAGCAGCCGAGGACAGGGGGCTGGAAACACCATATATTTT. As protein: CASSRGQGAGNTIYF.

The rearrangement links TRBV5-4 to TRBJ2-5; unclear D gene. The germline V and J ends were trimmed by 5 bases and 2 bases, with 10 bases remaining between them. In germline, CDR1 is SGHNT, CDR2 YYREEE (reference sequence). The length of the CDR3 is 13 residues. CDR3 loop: CASRAGLQETQYF. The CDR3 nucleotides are TGTGCCAGCAGGGCAGGCCTTCAAGAGACCCAGTACTTC.

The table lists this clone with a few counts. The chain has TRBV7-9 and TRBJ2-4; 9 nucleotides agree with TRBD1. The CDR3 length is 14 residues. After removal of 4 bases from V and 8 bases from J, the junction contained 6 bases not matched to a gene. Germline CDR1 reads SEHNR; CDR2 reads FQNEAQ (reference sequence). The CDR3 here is CASSSTQGADIQYF. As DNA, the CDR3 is TGTGCCAGCAGCTCTACACAGGGGGCGGACATTCAGTACTTC.

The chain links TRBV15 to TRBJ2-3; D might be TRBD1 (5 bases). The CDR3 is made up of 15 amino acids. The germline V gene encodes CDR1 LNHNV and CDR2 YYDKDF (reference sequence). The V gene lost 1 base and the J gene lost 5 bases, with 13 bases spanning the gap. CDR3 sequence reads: CATSRGSRAGDTQYF. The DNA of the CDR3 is TGTGCCACCAGCAGAGGGTCCAGGGCTGGAGATACGCAGTATTTT.

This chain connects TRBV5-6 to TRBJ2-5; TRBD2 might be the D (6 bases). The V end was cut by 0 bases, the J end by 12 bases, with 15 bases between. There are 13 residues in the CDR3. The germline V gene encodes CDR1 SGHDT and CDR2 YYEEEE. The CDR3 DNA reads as TGTGCCAGCAGCTTGGGGGGGGATCCCGAGGAGTACTTC. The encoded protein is CASSLGGDPEEYF.

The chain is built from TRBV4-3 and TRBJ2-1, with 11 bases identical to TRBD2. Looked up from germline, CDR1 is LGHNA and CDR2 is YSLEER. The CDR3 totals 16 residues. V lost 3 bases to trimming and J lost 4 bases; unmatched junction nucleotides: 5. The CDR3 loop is CASSHATSGDYNEQFF. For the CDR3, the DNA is TGCGCCAGCAGCCATGCGACTAGCGGGGATTACAATGAGCAGTTCTTC.

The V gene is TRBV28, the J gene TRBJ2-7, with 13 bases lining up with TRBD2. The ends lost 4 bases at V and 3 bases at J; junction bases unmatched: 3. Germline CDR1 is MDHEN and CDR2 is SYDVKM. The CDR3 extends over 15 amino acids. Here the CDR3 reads CASSWGTSGVYEQYF. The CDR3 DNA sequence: TGTGCCAGCAGTTGGGGGACTAGCGGGGTCTACGAGCAGTACTTC.

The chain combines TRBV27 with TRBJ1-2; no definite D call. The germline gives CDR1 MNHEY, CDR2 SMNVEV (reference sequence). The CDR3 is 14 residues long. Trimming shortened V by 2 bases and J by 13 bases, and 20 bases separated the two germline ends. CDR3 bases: TGTGCCAGCAGTTTAACGGGGAGGTCACCCGTACTCACCTTC. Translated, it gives CASSLTGRSPVLTF.

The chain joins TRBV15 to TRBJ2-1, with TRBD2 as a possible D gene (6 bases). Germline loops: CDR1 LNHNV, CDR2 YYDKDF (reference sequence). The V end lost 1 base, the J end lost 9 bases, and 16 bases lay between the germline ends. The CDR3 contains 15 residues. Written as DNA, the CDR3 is TGTGCCACCAGCAGAGTGTTGGCGGGAACTGGTGAGCAGTTCTTC. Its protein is CATSRVLAGTGEQFF.

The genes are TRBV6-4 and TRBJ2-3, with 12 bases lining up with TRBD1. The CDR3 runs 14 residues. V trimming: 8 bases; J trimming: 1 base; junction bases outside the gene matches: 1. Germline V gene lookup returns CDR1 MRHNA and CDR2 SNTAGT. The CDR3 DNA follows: TGTGCCAGCGGGACAGGGGGCGGCACAGATACGCAGTATTTT. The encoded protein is CASGTGGGTDTQYF.

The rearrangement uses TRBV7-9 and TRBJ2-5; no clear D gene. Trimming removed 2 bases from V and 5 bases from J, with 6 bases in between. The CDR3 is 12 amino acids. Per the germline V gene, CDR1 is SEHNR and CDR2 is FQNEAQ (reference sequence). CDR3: CASSLPEETQYF. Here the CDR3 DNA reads TGTGCCAGCAGCTTACCTGAGGAGACCCAGTACTTC.

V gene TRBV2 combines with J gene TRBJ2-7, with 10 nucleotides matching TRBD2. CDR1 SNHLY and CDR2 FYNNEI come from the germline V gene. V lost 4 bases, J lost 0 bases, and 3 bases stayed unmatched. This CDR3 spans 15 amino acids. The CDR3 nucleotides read TGTGCCAGCAGTGTGAGCGGGAGGGCCTCCTACGAGCAGTACTTC. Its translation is CASSVSGRASYEQYF.